The 19 T cell receptor beta chains below come from one sample, sequenced in a study of vaccination and CD4 T cells after COVID-19. An Oncomine TCR Beta short-read assay was used to sequence the DNA from cultured CD4+ T cells. TCRdb re-analysed the PCR reads in MiXCR, keeping a single row per CDR3 protein. The sample includes under 20,000 distinct CDR3 sequences, more than 40% seen only once; the top ten take approximately 6.1%. Their cognate antigens are unknown. Documented treatment: approximately nine-day PBMC culture with coronavirus spike peptide pools or control peptides (ViraFEST assay). The sequencing here drew on CD4+ T cells from blood, cultured in vitro, taken after SARS-CoV-2 vaccination. The receptors derive from a human donor who had recovered from COVID-19.

This chain joins TRBV28 and TRBJ1-6; D may be TRBD1 (6 bases). Germline-derived CDR1 and CDR2 are MDHEN and SYDVKM. The CDR3 is 14 amino acids. The V end was cut by 10 bases, the J end by 7 bases, with 17 bases between. The CDR3 is CATLEQGKNSPLHF. The CDR3 nucleotides are TGTGCCACTCTGGAACAGGGTAAAAATTCACCCCTCCACTTT. The variable domain in full, completed from reference TRBV28 and TRBJ1-6, reads DVKVTQSSRYLVKRTGEKVFLECVQDMDHENMFWYRQDPGLGLRLIYFSYDVKMKEKGDIPEGYSVSREKKERFSLILESASTNQTSMYLCATLEQGKNSPLHFGNGTRLTVT.

This chain connects TRBV6-1 to TRBJ1-4, with D possibly being TRBD1 (6 bases). Looked up from germline, CDR1 is MNHNS and CDR2 is SASEGT. Trimming left V 8 bases short and J 8 bases short, with 18 bases between. The CDR3 consists of 14 residues. The CDR3 DNA sequence: TGTGCCAGCTGGACCGACGGGGGGCGCGAAAAACTGTTTTTT. The encoded protein is CASWTDGGREKLFF.

This clonotype is labeled as medium-sized (0.01 to 0.1%). This sequence joins TRBV18 and TRBJ1-5; 7 nucleotides match TRBD1. Per the germline V gene, CDR1 is KGHSH and CDR2 is LQKENI. This CDR3 is built from 13 residues. Germline trimming cut 5 bases from V and 6 bases from J; bases unmatched to any gene: 4. The CDR3 nucleotides read TGTGCCAGCTCAGTGGGACAGACTCAGCCCCAGCATTTT. As protein: CASSVGQTQPQHF.

There are a few counts of this clonotype. DNA of the CDR3: TGTGCCAGCAGTGAAAGGACAGGGGCCGGGGAGCTGTTTTTT. Amino acid sequence: CASSERTGAGELFF. The rearrangement uses TRBV2 and TRBJ2-2, with 9 bases identical to TRBD1. The CDR3 runs to 14 residues. Germline lookup yields CDR1 SNHLY and CDR2 FYNNEI. Trimming cost V 2 bases and J 6 bases; bases outside gene matches: 1.

The V call is TRBV6-1, the J call TRBJ1-2; D gene unclear. The CDR3 extends over 16 amino acids. Germline loops: CDR1 MNHNS, CDR2 SASEGT. Trimming removed 10 bases at V and 2 bases at J, with 23 bases between. CDR3 nucleotides: TGTGCCACCGCGACTAGATACATGGGTGCAAACTATGGCTACACCTTC. Amino acids: CATATRYMGANYGYTF.

J is TRBJ1-1 and V is TRBV6-1; D is undetermined. This CDR3 is built from 13 residues. The V and J ends lost 7 bases and 1 base respectively, with 10 bases between them. Looked up from germline, CDR1 is MNHNS and CDR2 is SASEGT. CDR3 DNA: TGTGCCAGCACCGCGCCCGGGAACACTGAAGCTTTCTTT. This encodes CASTAPGNTEAFF.

This clonotype turned up a few times. The chain combines TRBV7-9 with TRBJ2-3; D ambiguous. CDR1 and CDR2 (germline): SEHNR, FQNEAQ (reference sequence). Trimming pared 1 base from V and 6 bases from J, leaving 5 bases between. CDR3 length: 12 residues. CDR3 nucleotides: TGTGCCAGCAGCTTAGGTAGGGATACGCAGTATTTT. Its protein product is CASSLGRDTQYF.

V is TRBV12-2 and J is TRBJ1-1. TRBV12-2 is annotated as a pseudogene. The CDR3 runs 11 residues. The CDR3 reads CASRLGTEAFF. The CDR3, as DNA: TGTGCAAGTCGGTTAGGCACTGAAGCTTTCTTT.

By its share, this clonotype is medium-sized. The chain joins TRBV14 to TRBJ2-5; D is unclear. The ends were cut back, 1 base at V and 7 bases at J, with 7 bases in the middle. The length of the CDR3 is 12 residues. The germline V gene encodes CDR1 SGHDN and CDR2 FVKESK. As DNA, the CDR3 is TGTGCCAGCAGCCAAGTAGTTGGGACCCAGTACTTC. It specifies CASSQVVGTQYF.

Here the CDR3 DNA reads TGCAGTGCTCCTCGACAGGTTGGTGGGGGAGATACGCAGTATTTT. This translates into CSAPRQVGGGDTQYF. The gene calls are TRBV20-1 and TRBJ2-3; a weak D match, TRBD1 (6 bases). V dropped 5 bases and J dropped 5 bases, with 20 bases sitting between them. The CDR3 covers 15 residues. Germline V gene data show CDR1 as DFQATT and CDR2 as SNEGSKA (reference sequence).

The chain has TRBV7-9 and TRBJ2-5; TRBD2 matches at 13 bases. There are 16 residues in the CDR3. Germline V lookup: CDR1 SEHNR, CDR2 FQNEAQ (reference sequence). V was pared by 5 bases and J by 2 bases, with 5 bases of the junction left unmatched. The CDR3 region has the DNA TGTGCCAGCAGCCCCTCGGGACTAGCGGGACAAGAGACCCAGTACTTC. This sequence encodes CASSPSGLAGQETQYF.

This clonotype was observed a handful of times. V usage is TRBV20-1 and J usage is TRBJ2-2; 12 nucleotides match TRBD2. Looked up from germline, CDR1 is DFQATT and CDR2 is SNEGSKA (reference sequence). The V and J ends lost 5 bases and 5 bases, in that order; junction bases with no gene match: 6. CDR3 size: 15 residues. CDR3 bases: TGCAGTGCTCCTAGCGGGAGGGCGGAAACCGGGGAGCTGTTTTTT. The encoded protein is CSAPSGRAETGELFF.

V gene TRBV6-2 or TRBV6-3 combines with J gene TRBJ2-1; TRBD2 aligns across 9 bases. CDR3 length equals 14 residues. The J segment lost 9 bases and the V segment lost 6 bases, leaving 9 bases of the junction unmatched. Germline lookup yields CDR1 MNHEY and CDR2 SVGEGT. The CDR3 loop reads CASRFSGSLGEQFF. The CDR3 DNA sequence: TGTGCCAGCAGATTTAGCGGGAGTTTGGGTGAGCAGTTCTTC.

The chain combines TRBV19 with TRBJ1-5, with a weak D call TRBD1 (6 bases). This CDR3 comprises 14 residues. The germline V gene encodes CDR1 LNHDA and CDR2 SQIVND (reference sequence). V lost 6 bases and J 3 bases, leaving 12 bases between the germline ends. The CDR3 bases are TGTGCCAGTAGCATAACAGGGTCCAATCAGCCCCAGCATTTT. It codes for CASSITGSNQPQHF.

This clonotype was seen a handful of times. The chain carries TRBV6-2 or TRBV6-3 and TRBJ2-3; D is ambiguous. The CDR3 runs 13 residues. The germline V gene encodes CDR1 MNHEY and CDR2 SVGEGT. The V end lost 7 bases, the J end lost 4 bases, and 12 bases lay between the germline ends. CDR3 sequence reads: CASTEVAADTQYF. CDR3 nucleotides: TGTGCCAGCACAGAAGTGGCGGCAGATACGCAGTATTTT.

This clonotype is medium-sized. DNA for the CDR3: TGTGCCAGCAGCTTGGGGGGTCGTGGCTCACCCCTCCACTTT. Translation: CASSLGGRGSPLHF. The chain links TRBV7-9 to TRBJ1-6, with D perhaps matching TRBD1 (5 bases). The CDR3 loop spans 14 amino acids. V gave up 3 bases and J gave up 10 bases, with 13 bases separating them. Looked up from germline, CDR1 is SEHNR and CDR2 is FQNEAQ (reference sequence).

This clonotype turned up a few times. The V and J genes are TRBV19 and TRBJ2-2, with TRBD2 identical over 7 bases. The germline gives CDR1 LNHDA, CDR2 SQIVND (reference sequence). The J segment lost 7 bases and the V segment lost 6 bases, leaving 5 bases of the junction unmatched. The CDR3 consists of 13 residues. The CDR3 DNA reads as TGTGCCAGTAGCACTAGCGTGGGCGGGGAGCTGTTTTTT. This codes for CASSTSVGGELFF.

To note about this clonotype: One end of the junction does not line up with germline, which may come from a read error. The chain carries TRBV7-9 and TRBJ2-7; 8 nucleotides match TRBD1. This CDR3 is 13 amino acids long. The germline gives CDR1 SEHNR, CDR2 FQNEAQ (reference sequence). Here the CDR3 reads CASSSTGVGEQYF. CDR3 coding DNA: TGTGCCAGTAGCTCGACAGGGGTGGGCGAGCAGTACTTC.

J is TRBJ2-1 and V is TRBV20-1; D possibly matches TRBD1 or TRBD2 (5 bases each). Germline assignment: CDR1 DFQATT and CDR2 SNEGSKA (reference sequence). This CDR3 contains 16 residues. With 3 bases removed from V and 2 bases from J, the gap between germline ends came to 17 bases. CDR3 nucleotides: TGCAGTGCTAGGCGCAGGGACCGAATAACCTACAATGAGCAGTTCTTC. Translated, it gives CSARRRDRITYNEQFF.